The rows below give T cell receptor beta chains drawn from one sample of a study of blood T cell repertoires in COVID-19. TCRdb keeps only in-frame clones here, not all; method: immunoSEQ multiplex PCR. The table records 100,000 to 150,000 clones, about 86% of them present only once. The sample comprised peripheral blood. The receptors shown here come from a woman aged 45-65 years with acute or convalescent COVID-19. CDR3s include the opening cysteine and the closing phenylalanine or tryptophan. Each record gives: clone size, V gene, CDR3 length, J gene, D gene, CDR3 protein, CDR3 DNA. D genes are given only for firm matches. Size tells how often a clone was seen (once, few, many) or the class of an expanded clone, and some rows leave it out.

clone size: .; V gene: TRBV12-3/TRBV12-4; CDR3 length: 11; J gene: TRBJ1-1; D gene: TRBD1; CDR3 protein: CASTQDRGAFF; CDR3 DNA: TGTGCCAGCACCCAAGACAGGGGCGCTTTCTTT
clone size: .; V gene: TRBV3-1/TRBV3-2; CDR3 length: 17; J gene: TRBJ1-5; D gene: TRBD1; CDR3 protein: CASSQRPGTASNQPQHF; CDR3 DNA: TGTGCCAGCAGCCAAAGACCCGGGACAGCTAGCAATCAGCCCCAGCATTTT
clone size: .; V gene: TRBV27; CDR3 length: 11; J gene: TRBJ2-7; D gene: TRBD2; CDR3 protein: CASKLAGVSYF; CDR3 DNA: TGTGCCAGCAAACTAGCGGGAGTGAGTTACTTC
clone size: once; V gene: TRBV18; CDR3 length: 17; J gene: TRBJ2-2; D gene: .; CDR3 protein: CASSPPRGAGRSGELFF; CDR3 DNA: TGTGCCAGCTCACCCCCTCGGGGGGCAGGGAGGTCCGGGGAGCTGTTTTTT
clone size: .; V gene: TRBV5-1; CDR3 length: 15; J gene: TRBJ2-1; D gene: TRBD2; CDR3 protein: CASSSLGRGVSEQFF; CDR3 DNA: TGCGCCAGCAGCTCCCTGGGGAGGGGCGTAAGTGAGCAGTTCTTC
clone size: once; V gene: TRBV7-8; CDR3 length: 16; J gene: TRBJ2-7; D gene: .; CDR3 protein: CASSPYLQGNSYEQYF; CDR3 DNA: TGTGCCAGCAGCCCTTACCTACAGGGTAACTCCTACGAGCAGTACTTC
clone size: .; V gene: TRBV18; CDR3 length: 13; J gene: TRBJ2-1; D gene: TRBD2; CDR3 protein: CASSPPSGGRQFF; CDR3 DNA: TGTGCCAGCTCACCACCGTCGGGAGGGCGTCAGTTCTTC
clone size: few; V gene: TRBV29-1; CDR3 length: 13; J gene: TRBJ1-1; D gene: .; CDR3 protein: CSVTGRATAEAFF; CDR3 DNA: TGCAGCGTTACCGGCAGGGCTACAGCTGAAGCTTTCTTT
clone size: .; V gene: TRBV5-1; CDR3 length: 15; J gene: TRBJ1-1; D gene: .; CDR3 protein: CASSLVSTGLSEAFF; CDR3 DNA: TGCGCCAGCAGCTTGGTTAGTACAGGTTTAAGTGAAGCTTTCTTT
clone size: .; V gene: TRBV19; CDR3 length: 23; J gene: TRBJ1-2; D gene: TRBD1; CDR3 protein: CASSIKGAGRNVSPLYRTYGYTF; CDR3 DNA: TGTGCCAGTAGTATTAAGGGGGCGGGACGGAACGTCTCACCACTCTATAGAACCTATGGCTACACCTTC
clone size: .; V gene: TRBV5-1; CDR3 length: 15; J gene: TRBJ1-3; D gene: TRBD1; CDR3 protein: CASSFRTGPGNTIYF; CDR3 DNA: TGCGCCAGCAGCTTCAGGACAGGGCCTGGAAACACCATATATTTT
clone size: .; V gene: TRBV9; CDR3 length: 16; J gene: TRBJ2-1; D gene: TRBD2; CDR3 protein: CASSVVGGRGIDEQFF; CDR3 DNA: TGTGCCAGCAGCGTAGTGGGCGGGAGGGGGATCGATGAGCAGTTCTTC
clone size: .; V gene: TRBV19; CDR3 length: 15; J gene: TRBJ1-1; D gene: TRBD1; CDR3 protein: CASSPYRGGNTEAFF; CDR3 DNA: TGTGCCAGTAGTCCGTACAGGGGTGGAAACACTGAAGCTTTCTTT
clone size: .; V gene: TRBV12-3/TRBV12-4; CDR3 length: 12; J gene: TRBJ2-1; D gene: .; CDR3 protein: CASSGRGYEQFF; CDR3 DNA: TGTGCCAGCAGTGGCAGAGGGTATGAGCAGTTCTTC
clone size: many; V gene: TRBV10-3; CDR3 length: 14; J gene: TRBJ1-3; D gene: TRBD1; CDR3 protein: CAISTGGSGNTIYF; CDR3 DNA: TGTGCCATCAGTACAGGGGGCTCTGGAAACACCATATATTTT
clone size: .; V gene: TRBV19; CDR3 length: 14; J gene: TRBJ2-7; D gene: .; CDR3 protein: CASSITGRSYEQYF; CDR3 DNA: TGTGCCAGTAGTATAACAGGCAGAAGCTACGAGCAGTACTTC
clone size: .; V gene: TRBV24-1; CDR3 length: 21; J gene: TRBJ1-3; D gene: TRBD1; CDR3 protein: CATSDHTYKVQGVKAGNTIYF; CDR3 DNA: TGTGCCACCAGTGACCACACATACAAAGTACAGGGGGTCAAGGCTGGAAACACCATATATTTT
clone size: .; V gene: TRBV30; CDR3 length: 18; J gene: TRBJ1-6; D gene: TRBD1; CDR3 protein: CAWSVGGQTGSYNSPLHF; CDR3 DNA: TGTGCCTGGAGTGTAGGGGGACAGACCGGCTCCTATAATTCACCCCTCCACTTT
clone size: .; V gene: TRBV3-1/TRBV3-2; CDR3 length: 16; J gene: TRBJ2-1; D gene: .; CDR3 protein: CASSQDVSERDNEQFF; CDR3 DNA: TGTGCCAGCAGCCAAGATGTCAGCGAGAGAGACAATGAGCAGTTCTTC
clone size: .; V gene: TRBV21-1; CDR3 length: 18; J gene: TRBJ2-7; D gene: .; CDR3 protein: CASSGPTSGGISSYEQYF; CDR3 DNA: TGTGCCAGCAGCGGCCCGACTAGCGGGGGGATTAGCTCCTACGAGCAGTACTTC
clone size: .; V gene: TRBV10-3; CDR3 length: 12; J gene: TRBJ1-1; D gene: .; CDR3 protein: CAISEGRTEAFF; CDR3 DNA: TGTGCCATCAGTGAGGGCAGGACTGAAGCTTTCTTT
clone size: .; V gene: TRBV19; CDR3 length: 15; J gene: TRBJ2-1; D gene: .; CDR3 protein: CASSIDYGAYNEQFF; CDR3 DNA: TGTGCCAGTAGTATAGATTACGGAGCCTACAATGAGCAGTTCTTC
clone size: .; V gene: TRBV19; CDR3 length: 15; J gene: TRBJ1-5; D gene: .; CDR3 protein: CASSPPTSWYQPQHF; CDR3 DNA: TGTGCCAGTAGTCCCCCGACAAGCTGGTATCAGCCCCAGCATTTT
clone size: .; V gene: TRBV19; CDR3 length: 17; J gene: TRBJ1-5; D gene: .; CDR3 protein: CASSIAQGLYSNQPQHF; CDR3 DNA: TGTGCCAGTAGTATAGCGCAGGGGCTCTATAGCAATCAGCCCCAGCATTTT
clone size: once; V gene: TRBV2; CDR3 length: 14; J gene: TRBJ1-5; D gene: TRBD1; CDR3 protein: CASSDQGVFQPQHF; CDR3 DNA: TGTGCCAGCAGTGACCAGGGGGTTTTTCAGCCCCAGCATTTT
clone size: .; V gene: TRBV5-1; CDR3 length: 14; J gene: TRBJ1-3; D gene: TRBD1; CDR3 protein: CASSLGGPGNTIYF; CDR3 DNA: TGCGCCAGCAGCTTAGGGGGCCCTGGAAACACCATATATTTT
clone size: .; V gene: TRBV18; CDR3 length: 14; J gene: TRBJ2-5; D gene: TRBD2; CDR3 protein: CASSPGGAGETQYF; CDR3 DNA: TGTGCCAGCTCACCCGGGGGGGCCGGAGAGACCCAGTACTTC
clone size: .; V gene: TRBV9; CDR3 length: 15; J gene: TRBJ2-2; D gene: TRBD2; CDR3 protein: CASSVGLAATGELFF; CDR3 DNA: TGTGCCAGCAGCGTAGGACTAGCAGCTACCGGGGAGCTGTTTTTT
clone size: .; V gene: TRBV6-5; CDR3 length: 15; J gene: TRBJ2-7; D gene: .; CDR3 protein: CASSYGGEPTYEQYF; CDR3 DNA: TGTGCCAGCAGTTACGGTGGGGAGCCTACCTACGAGCAGTACTTC
clone size: few; V gene: TRBV18; CDR3 length: 12; J gene: TRBJ2-3; D gene: .; CDR3 protein: CASSPYADTQYF; CDR3 DNA: TGTGCCAGCTCACCCTACGCAGATACGCAGTATTTT
clone size: .; V gene: TRBV20-1; CDR3 length: 11; J gene: TRBJ2-1; D gene: .; CDR3 protein: CSASDNNEQFF; CDR3 DNA: TGCAGTGCTAGCGACAACAATGAGCAGTTCTTC
clone size: .; V gene: TRBV4-1; CDR3 length: 14; J gene: TRBJ1-3; D gene: .; CDR3 protein: CASSQDSSGNTIYF; CDR3 DNA: TGCGCCAGCAGCCAGGACAGCTCTGGAAACACCATATATTTT
clone size: .; V gene: TRBV29-1; CDR3 length: 14; J gene: TRBJ2-7; D gene: TRBD1; CDR3 protein: CSVVGGQGVSEQYF; CDR3 DNA: TGCAGCGTTGTCGGTGGACAGGGGGTTAGCGAGCAGTACTTC
clone size: .; V gene: TRBV7-9; CDR3 length: 12; J gene: TRBJ2-7; D gene: .; CDR3 protein: CASSLATYEQYF; CDR3 DNA: TGTGCCAGCAGCTTAGCTACCTACGAGCAGTACTTC
clone size: .; V gene: TRBV5-1; CDR3 length: 15; J gene: TRBJ1-1; D gene: TRBD1; CDR3 protein: CASSSGQGWHTEAFF; CDR3 DNA: TGCGCCAGCAGCTCGGGACAGGGGTGGCACACTGAAGCTTTCTTT
clone size: .; V gene: TRBV18; CDR3 length: 15; J gene: TRBJ2-7; D gene: TRBD2; CDR3 protein: CASSEVAGGQGEQYF; CDR3 DNA: TGTGCCAGCTCAGAAGTAGCGGGAGGGCAAGGCGAGCAGTACTTC
clone size: .; V gene: TRBV6-6; CDR3 length: 13; J gene: TRBJ1-2; D gene: TRBD1; CDR3 protein: CASSYDRDYGYTF; CDR3 DNA: TGTGCCAGCAGTTATGACAGGGATTATGGCTACACCTTC
clone size: .; V gene: TRBV5-6; CDR3 length: 15; J gene: TRBJ1-6; D gene: TRBD1; CDR3 protein: CASSLAGTVNSPLHF; CDR3 DNA: TGTGCCAGCAGCTTGGCCGGGACAGTGAATTCACCCCTCCACTTT